This T cell receptor beta chain emerged from a study of cytotoxic CD8 clonotypes in ibrutinib-treated CLL. Sequencing was performed with immunoSEQ multiplex PCR; in TCRdb, only in-frame clones are kept and a portion is missing. The data hold 70,000 to 80,000 clones, with 83% observed a single time. V was clipped by 0 bases and J by 0 bases, with 11 bases between them. The CDR3 extends over 17 amino acids. Germline loops: CDR1 MRHNA, CDR2 SNTAGT. Sequences were derived from PBMCs, sampled after 24 months of ibrutinib treatment. This receptor was identified in a human donor with chronic lymphocytic leukemia. The chain links TRBV6-4 to TRBJ2-2; D is unclear. CDR3 region: CASSDSYAETNTGELFF. CDR3 DNA sequence: TGTGCCAGCAGTGACTCGTACGCAGAGACGAACACCGGGGAGCTGTTTTTT.